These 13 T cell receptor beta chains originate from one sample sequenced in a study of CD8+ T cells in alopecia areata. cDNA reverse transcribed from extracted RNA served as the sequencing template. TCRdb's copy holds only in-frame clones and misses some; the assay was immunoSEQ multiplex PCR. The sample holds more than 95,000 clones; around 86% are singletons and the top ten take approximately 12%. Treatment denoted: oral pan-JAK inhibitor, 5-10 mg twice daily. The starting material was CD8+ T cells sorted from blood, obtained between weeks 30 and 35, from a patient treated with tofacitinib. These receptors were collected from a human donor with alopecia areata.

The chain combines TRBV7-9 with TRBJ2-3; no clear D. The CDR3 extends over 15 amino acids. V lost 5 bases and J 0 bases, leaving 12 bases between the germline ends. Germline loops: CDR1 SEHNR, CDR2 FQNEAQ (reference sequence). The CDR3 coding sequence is TGTGCCAGCAGCCCCGGACGGAAGAGCACAGATACGCAGTATTTT. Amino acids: CASSPGRKSTDTQYF. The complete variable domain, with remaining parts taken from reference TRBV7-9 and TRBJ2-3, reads DTGVSQNPRHKITKRGQNVTFRCDPISEHNRLYWYRQTLGQGPEFLTYFQNEAQLEKSRLLSDRFSAERPKGSFSTLEIQRTEQGDSAMYLCASSPGRKSTDTQYFGPGTRLTVL.

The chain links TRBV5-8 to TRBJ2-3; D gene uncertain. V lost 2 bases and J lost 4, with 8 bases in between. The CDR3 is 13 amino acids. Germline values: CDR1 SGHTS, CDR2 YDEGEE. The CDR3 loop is CASSFGEPDTQYF. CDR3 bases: TGTGCCAGCAGCTTTGGAGAACCAGATACGCAGTATTTT.

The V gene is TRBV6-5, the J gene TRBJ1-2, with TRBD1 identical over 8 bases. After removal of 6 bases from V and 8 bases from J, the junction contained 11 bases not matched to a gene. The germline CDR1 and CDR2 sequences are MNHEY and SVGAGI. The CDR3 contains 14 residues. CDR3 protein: CASSLVGQGRGYTF. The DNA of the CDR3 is TGTGCCAGCAGCCTGGTAGGACAGGGCCGGGGCTACACCTTC.

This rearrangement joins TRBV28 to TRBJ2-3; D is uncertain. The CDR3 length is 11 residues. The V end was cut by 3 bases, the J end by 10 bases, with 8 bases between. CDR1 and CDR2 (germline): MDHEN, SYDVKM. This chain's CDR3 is CASSFGEAQYF. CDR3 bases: TGTGCCAGCAGTTTTGGGGAAGCGCAGTATTTT. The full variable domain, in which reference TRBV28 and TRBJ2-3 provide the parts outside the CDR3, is DVKVTQSSRYLVKRTGEKVFLECVQDMDHENMFWYRQDPGLGLRLIYFSYDVKMKEKGDIPEGYSVSREKKERFSLILESASTNQTSMYLCASSFGEAQYFGPGTRLTVL.

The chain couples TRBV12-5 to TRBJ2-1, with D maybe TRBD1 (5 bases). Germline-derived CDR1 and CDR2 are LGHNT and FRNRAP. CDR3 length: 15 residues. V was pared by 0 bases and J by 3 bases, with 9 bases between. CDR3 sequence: CASGLVIDSYNEQFF. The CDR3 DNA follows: TGTGCTAGTGGTTTGGTTATAGACAGCTACAATGAGCAGTTCTTC.

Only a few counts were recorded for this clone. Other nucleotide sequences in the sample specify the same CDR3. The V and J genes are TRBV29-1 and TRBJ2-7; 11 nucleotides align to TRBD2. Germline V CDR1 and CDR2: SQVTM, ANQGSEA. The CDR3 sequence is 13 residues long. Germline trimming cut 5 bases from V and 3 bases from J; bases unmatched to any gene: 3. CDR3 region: CSVTGTSGYEQYF. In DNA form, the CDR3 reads TGCAGCGTTACCGGGACTAGCGGCTACGAGCAGTACTTC.

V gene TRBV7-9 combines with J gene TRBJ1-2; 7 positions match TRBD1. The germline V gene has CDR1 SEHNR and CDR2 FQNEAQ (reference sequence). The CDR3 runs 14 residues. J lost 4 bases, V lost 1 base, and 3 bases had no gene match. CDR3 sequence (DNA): TGTGCCAGCAGCTTAGAGGGGGCCCCCTATGGCTACACCTTC. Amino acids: CASSLEGAPYGYTF.

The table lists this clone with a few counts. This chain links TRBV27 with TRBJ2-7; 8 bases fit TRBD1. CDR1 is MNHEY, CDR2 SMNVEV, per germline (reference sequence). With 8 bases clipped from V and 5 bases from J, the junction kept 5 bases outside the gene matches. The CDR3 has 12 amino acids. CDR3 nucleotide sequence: TGTGCCAGCCGACAGGGGCGCCACGAGCAGTACTTC. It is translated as CASRQGRHEQYF.

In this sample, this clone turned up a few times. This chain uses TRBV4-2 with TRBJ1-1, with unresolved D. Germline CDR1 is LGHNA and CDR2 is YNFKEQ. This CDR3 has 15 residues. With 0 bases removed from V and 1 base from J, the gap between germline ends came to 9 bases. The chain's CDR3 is CASSQESGANTEAFF. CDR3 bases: TGTGCCAGCAGCCAAGAGTCGGGCGCGAACACTGAAGCTTTCTTT.

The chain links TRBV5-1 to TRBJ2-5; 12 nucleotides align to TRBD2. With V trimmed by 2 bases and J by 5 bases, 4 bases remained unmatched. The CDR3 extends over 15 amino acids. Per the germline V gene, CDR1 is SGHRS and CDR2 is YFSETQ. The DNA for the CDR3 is TGCGCCAGCAGCTTAACTAGCGGGAGGCACGAGACCCAGTACTTC. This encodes CASSLTSGRHETQYF. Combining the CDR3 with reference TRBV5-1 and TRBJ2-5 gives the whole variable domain KAGVTQTPRYLIKTRGQQVTLSCSPISGHRSVSWYQQTPGQGLQFLFEYFSETQRNKGNFPGRFSGRQFSNSRSEMNVSTLELGDSALYLCASSLTSGRHETQYFGPGTRLLVL.

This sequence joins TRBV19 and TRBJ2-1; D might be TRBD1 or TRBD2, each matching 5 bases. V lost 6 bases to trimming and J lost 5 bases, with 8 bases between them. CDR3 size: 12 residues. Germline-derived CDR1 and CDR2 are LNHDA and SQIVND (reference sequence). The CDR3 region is CASRGRNNEQFF. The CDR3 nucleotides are TGTGCCAGTAGGGGACGGAACAATGAGCAGTTCTTC.

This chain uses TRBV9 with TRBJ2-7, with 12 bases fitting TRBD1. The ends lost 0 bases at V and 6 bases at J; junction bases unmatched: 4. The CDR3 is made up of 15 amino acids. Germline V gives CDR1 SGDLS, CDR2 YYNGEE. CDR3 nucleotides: TGTGCCAGCAGCGTAGCCGGGACAGGGGGCAGCGAGCAGTACTTC. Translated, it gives CASSVAGTGGSEQYF.

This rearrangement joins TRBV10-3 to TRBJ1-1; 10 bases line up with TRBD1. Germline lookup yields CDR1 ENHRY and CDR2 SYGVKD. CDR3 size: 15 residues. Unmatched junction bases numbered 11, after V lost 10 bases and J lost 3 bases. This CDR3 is CASRRQGAGYTEAFF. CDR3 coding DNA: TGTGCCAGCAGAAGACAGGGGGCCGGCTACACTGAAGCTTTCTTT.